The present T cell receptor beta chain was sequenced within a study of response to subunit inactivated influenza vaccine. This clonotype has more than one count but fewer than ten. TCRdb fed the RT-PCR reads into MiXCR, producing one record per CDR3 protein. The sample consists of 710,000 or so distinct CDR3 sequences, about a sixth of them appearing once. The CDR3 runs to 15 residues. J was trimmed by 3 bases and V by 1 base; bases with no gene match: 6. The V gene's germline CDR1 is DFQATT and CDR2 SNEGSKA (reference sequence). The receptor comes from a man in his fifties who received an inactivated influenza vaccine. The V call is TRBV20-1, the J call TRBJ2-1; 7 bases map to TRBD2. The sequences come from PBMCs from blood, collected 11 to 12 days after vaccination. CDR3 protein: CSARVRRDYYNEQFF. The CDR3 nucleotides read TGCAGTGCTAGAGTTCGGCGGGACTACTACAATGAGCAGTTCTTC.